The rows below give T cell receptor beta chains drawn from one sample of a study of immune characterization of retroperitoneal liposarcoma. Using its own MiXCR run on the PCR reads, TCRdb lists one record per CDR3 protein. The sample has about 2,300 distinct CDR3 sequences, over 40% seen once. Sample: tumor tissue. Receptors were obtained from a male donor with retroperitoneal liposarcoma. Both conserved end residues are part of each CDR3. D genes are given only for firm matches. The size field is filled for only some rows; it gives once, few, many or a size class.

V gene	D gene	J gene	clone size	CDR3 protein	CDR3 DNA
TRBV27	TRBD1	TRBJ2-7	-	CASIGTVSYEQYF	TGTGCCAGCATCGGGACAGTCTCCTACGAGCAGTACTTC
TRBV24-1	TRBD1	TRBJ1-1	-	CATSERGTGAEAFF	TGTGCCACCAGTGAGCGTGGGACAGGAGCCGAAGCTTTCTTT
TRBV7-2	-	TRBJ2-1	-	CASSLLWGQETQFF	TGTGCCAGCAGCTTACTATGGGGTCAAGAGACCCAGTTCTTC
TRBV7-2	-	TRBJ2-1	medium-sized	CASSLAETQFF	TGTGCCAGCAGCTTAGCAGAGACCCAGTTCTTC
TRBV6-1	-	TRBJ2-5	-	CASSEGWEQETQYF	TGTGCCAGCAGTGAAGGGTGGGAACAAGAGACCCAGTACTTC
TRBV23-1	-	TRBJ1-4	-	CASIGGNTNEKLFF	TGCGCCAGCATTGGCGGAAATACTAATGAAAAACTGTTTTTT
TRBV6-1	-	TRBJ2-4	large	CASSVTELAKNIQYF	TGTGCCAGCAGTGTGACGGAGCTAGCCAAAAACATTCAGTACTTC
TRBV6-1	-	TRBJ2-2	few	CASSWNWGVTGELFF	TGTGCCAGCAGTTGGAATTGGGGGGTCACCGGGGAGCTGTTTTTT
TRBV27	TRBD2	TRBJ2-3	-	CASSVTSGWTDTQYF	TGTGCCAGCAGTGTTACTAGCGGGTGGACAGATACGCAGTATTTT
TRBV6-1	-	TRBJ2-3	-	CASSESSGPDTQYF	TGTGCCAGCAGTGAATCGTCGGGGCCGGATACGCAGTATTTT
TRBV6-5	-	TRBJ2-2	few	CASSYSRDTGELFF	TGTGCCAGCAGTTACTCGAGGGACACCGGGGAGCTGTTTTTT
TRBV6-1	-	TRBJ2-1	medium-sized	CASSLREWDEQFF	TGTGCCAGCAGTTTACGGGAGTGGGATGAGCAGTTCTTC
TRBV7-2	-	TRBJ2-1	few	CASSTSGPPYEQFF	TGTGCCAGCAGCACCTCCGGTCCCCCCTACGAGCAGTTCTTC
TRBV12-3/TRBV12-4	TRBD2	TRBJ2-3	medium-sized	CASSSGRLTDTQYF	TGTGCCTCCTCTAGCGGGAGACTCACAGATACGCAGTATTTT